This entry describes one T cell receptor beta chain. In the original analysis: The authors estimated nucleated cell counts from reference gene primer amplification. Libraries were prepared by immunoSEQ multiplex PCR; TCRdb keeps only in-frame clonotypes and omits some of them. V, J and clone size were drawn from that table, and D and trimming were deduced from the DNA. Of about 84,000 clones in the sample, around 80% were seen once. This sample is drawn from a study of blood T cell repertoires in COVID-19. The overall study: Acute-phase and convalescent COVID-19 samples originated in the United States, Italy and Spain. Sources were T cells, B-cell-depleted T cells, or PBMCs; the material itself was cDNA or gDNA.

Input material: peripheral blood. The sequence was collected from a woman of 80 years or more with acute or convalescent COVID-19.

The DNA for the CDR3 is TGTGCCAGCAGGAGAGGGAGGTTAACGGGCTCCGATACGCAGTATTTT. It yields the protein CASRRGRLTGSDTQYF. The chain uses TRBV7-9 and TRBJ2-3; a possible D gene is TRBD2 (6 bases). The germline gives CDR1 SEHNR, CDR2 FQNEAQ (reference sequence). The CDR3 has 16 residues. The V and J ends lost 6 bases and 6 bases respectively, with 22 bases between them.